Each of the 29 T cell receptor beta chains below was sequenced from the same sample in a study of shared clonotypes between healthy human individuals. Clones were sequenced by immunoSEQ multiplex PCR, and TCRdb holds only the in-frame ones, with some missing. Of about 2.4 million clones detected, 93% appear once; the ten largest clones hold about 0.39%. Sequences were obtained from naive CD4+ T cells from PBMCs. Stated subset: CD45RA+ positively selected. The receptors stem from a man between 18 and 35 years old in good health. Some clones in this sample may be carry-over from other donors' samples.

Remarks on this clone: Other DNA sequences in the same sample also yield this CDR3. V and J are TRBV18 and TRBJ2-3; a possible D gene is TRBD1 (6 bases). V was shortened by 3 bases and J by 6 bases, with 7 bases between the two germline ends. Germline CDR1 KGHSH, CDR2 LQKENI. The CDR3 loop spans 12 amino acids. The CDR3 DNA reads TGTGCCAGCTCACCCGGACAGGATACGCAGTATTTT. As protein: CASSPGQDTQYF.

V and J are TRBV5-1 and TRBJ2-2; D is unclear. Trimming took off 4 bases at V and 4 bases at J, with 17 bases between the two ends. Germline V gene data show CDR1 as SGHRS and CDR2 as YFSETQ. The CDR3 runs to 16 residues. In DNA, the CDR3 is TGCGCCAGCAGCGCAGGCCTCAACTGGGGCACCGGGGAGCTGTTTTTT. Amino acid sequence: CASSAGLNWGTGELFF. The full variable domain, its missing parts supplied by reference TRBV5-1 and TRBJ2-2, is KAGVTQTPRYLIKTRGQQVTLSCSPISGHRSVSWYQQTPGQGLQFLFEYFSETQRNKGNFPGRFSGRQFSNSRSEMNVSTLELGDSALYLCASSAGLNWGTGELFFGEGSRLTVL.

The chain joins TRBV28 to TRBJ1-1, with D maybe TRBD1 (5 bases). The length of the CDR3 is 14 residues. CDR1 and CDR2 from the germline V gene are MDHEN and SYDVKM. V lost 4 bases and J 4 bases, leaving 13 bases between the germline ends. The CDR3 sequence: CASSSPGLSTEAFF. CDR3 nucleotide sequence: TGTGCCAGCAGTTCGCCGGGACTTAGCACTGAAGCTTTCTTT. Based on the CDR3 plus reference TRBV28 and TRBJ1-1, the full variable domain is DVKVTQSSRYLVKRTGEKVFLECVQDMDHENMFWYRQDPGLGLRLIYFSYDVKMKEKGDIPEGYSVSREKKERFSLILESASTNQTSMYLCASSSPGLSTEAFFGQGTRLTVV.

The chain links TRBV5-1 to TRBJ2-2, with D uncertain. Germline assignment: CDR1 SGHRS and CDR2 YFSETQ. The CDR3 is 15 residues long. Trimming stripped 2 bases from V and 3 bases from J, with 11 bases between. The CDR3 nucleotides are TGCGCCAGCAGCTTTGGGCAGTCCGACACCGGGGAGCTGTTTTTT. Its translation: CASSFGQSDTGELFF.

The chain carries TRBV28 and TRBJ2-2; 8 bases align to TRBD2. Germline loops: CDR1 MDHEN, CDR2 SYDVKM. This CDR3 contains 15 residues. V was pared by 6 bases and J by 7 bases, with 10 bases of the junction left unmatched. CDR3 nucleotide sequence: TGTGCCAGCAGACCGGGAGGGGCGTATGGCGGGGAGCTGTTTTTT. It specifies CASRPGGAYGGELFF.

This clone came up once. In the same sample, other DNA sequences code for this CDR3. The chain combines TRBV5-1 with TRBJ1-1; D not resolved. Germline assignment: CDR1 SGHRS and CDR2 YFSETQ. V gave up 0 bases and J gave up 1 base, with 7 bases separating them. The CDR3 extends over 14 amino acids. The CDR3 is CASSLGPENTEAFF. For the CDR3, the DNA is TGCGCCAGCAGCTTGGGTCCCGAGAACACTGAAGCTTTCTTT.

Written as DNA, the CDR3 is TGTGCCAGCAGCGCCCCTGAGGGCCTAGCGGGCAATGAGCAGTTCTTC. This encodes CASSAPEGLAGNEQFF. The V gene is TRBV9, the J gene TRBJ2-1; 8 positions agree with TRBD2. Germline V gene data show CDR1 as SGDLS and CDR2 as YYNGEE. V shed 3 bases, J shed 6 bases, and the junction held 11 bases outside the gene matches. The CDR3 is 16 amino acids.

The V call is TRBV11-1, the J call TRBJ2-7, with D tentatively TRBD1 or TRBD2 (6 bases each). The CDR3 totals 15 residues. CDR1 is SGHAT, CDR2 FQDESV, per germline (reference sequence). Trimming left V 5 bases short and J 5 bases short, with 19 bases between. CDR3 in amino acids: CASSPTAGQGDEQYF. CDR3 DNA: TGTGCCAGCAGCCCCACTGCGGGACAAGGCGACGAGCAGTACTTC. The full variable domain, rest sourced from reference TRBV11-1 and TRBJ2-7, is EAEVAQSPRYKITEKSQAVAFWCDPISGHATLYWYRQILGQGPELLVQFQDESVVDDSQLPKDRFSAERLKGVDSTLKIQPAELGDSAMYLCASSPTAGQGDEQYFGPGTRLTVT.

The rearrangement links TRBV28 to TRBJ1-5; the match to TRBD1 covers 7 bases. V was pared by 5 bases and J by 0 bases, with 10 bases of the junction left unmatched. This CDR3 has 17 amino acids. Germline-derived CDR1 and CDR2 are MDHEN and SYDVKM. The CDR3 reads CASSPPLTGTSNQPQHF. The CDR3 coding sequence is TGTGCCAGCAGTCCTCCACTGACAGGGACTAGCAATCAGCCCCAGCATTTT.

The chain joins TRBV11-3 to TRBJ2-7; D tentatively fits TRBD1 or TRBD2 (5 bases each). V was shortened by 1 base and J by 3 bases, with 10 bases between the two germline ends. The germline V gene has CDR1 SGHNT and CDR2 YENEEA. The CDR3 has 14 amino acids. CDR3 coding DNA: TGTGCCAGCAGCTTAGGGGGACGGCACTACGAGCAGTACTTC. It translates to CASSLGGRHYEQYF.

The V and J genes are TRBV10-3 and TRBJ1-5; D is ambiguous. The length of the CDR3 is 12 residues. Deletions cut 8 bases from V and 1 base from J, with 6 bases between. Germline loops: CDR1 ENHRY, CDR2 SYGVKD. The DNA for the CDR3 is TGTGCCATCTCAACAAGCAATCAGCCCCAGCATTTT. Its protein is CAISTSNQPQHF.

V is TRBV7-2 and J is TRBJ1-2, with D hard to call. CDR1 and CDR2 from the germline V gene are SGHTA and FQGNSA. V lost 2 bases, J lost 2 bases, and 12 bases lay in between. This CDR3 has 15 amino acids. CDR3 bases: TGTGCCAGCAGCTTAAGTGCGATTGTAAACTATGGCTACACCTTC. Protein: CASSLSAIVNYGYTF.

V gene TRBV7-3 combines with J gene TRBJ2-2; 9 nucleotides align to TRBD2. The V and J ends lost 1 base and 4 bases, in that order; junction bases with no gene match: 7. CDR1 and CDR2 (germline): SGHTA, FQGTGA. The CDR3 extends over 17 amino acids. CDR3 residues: CASSLMGGRAGTGELFF. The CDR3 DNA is TGTGCCAGCAGCTTAATGGGCGGGAGGGCCGGCACCGGGGAGCTGTTTTTT.

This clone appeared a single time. The CDR3 DNA follows: TGTGCCTGGAAGGGCGGGAGGGTGTTCTTCAATGAGCAGTTCTTC. Amino acids: CAWKGGRVFFNEQFF. This chain joins TRBV30 and TRBJ2-1, with TRBD2 matching over 9 bases. Germline V gene lookup returns CDR1 GTSNPN and CDR2 SVGIG (reference sequence). The CDR3 loop spans 15 amino acids. V lost 4 bases and J lost 6; bases outside the gene matches: 10.

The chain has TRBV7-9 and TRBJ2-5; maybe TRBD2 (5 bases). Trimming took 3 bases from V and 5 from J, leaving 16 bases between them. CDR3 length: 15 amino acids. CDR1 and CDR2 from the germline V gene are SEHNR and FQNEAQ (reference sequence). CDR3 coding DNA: TGTGCCAGCAGCTTTACCGGAGGCATGGGGGAGACCCAGTACTTC. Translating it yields CASSFTGGMGETQYF.

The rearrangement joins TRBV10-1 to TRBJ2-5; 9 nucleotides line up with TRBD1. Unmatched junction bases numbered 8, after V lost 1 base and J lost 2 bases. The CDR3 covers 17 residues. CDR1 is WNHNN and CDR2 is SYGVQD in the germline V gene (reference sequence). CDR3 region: CASSELTGTGKQETQYF. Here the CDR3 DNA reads TGCGCCAGCAGTGAGTTGACCGGGACAGGGAAACAAGAGACCCAGTACTTC.

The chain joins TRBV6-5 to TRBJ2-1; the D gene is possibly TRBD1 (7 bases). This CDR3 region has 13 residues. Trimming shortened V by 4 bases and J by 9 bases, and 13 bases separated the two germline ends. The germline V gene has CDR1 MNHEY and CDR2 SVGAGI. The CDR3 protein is CASSLTRGAEQFF. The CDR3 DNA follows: TGTGCCAGCAGTTTAACCAGGGGGGCTGAGCAGTTCTTC.

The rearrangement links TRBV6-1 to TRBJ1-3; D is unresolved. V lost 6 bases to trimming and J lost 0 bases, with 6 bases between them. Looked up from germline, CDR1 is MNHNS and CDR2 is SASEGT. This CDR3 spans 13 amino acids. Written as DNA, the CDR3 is TGTGCCAGCAGATACAGCTCTGGAAACACCATATATTTT. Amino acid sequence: CASRYSSGNTIYF.

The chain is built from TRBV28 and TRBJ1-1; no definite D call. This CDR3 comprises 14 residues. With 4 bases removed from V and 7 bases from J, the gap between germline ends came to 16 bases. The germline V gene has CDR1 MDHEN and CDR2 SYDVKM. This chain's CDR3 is CASSYGPGNFEAFF. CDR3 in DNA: TGTGCCAGCAGTTATGGACCGGGAAACTTTGAAGCTTTCTTT.

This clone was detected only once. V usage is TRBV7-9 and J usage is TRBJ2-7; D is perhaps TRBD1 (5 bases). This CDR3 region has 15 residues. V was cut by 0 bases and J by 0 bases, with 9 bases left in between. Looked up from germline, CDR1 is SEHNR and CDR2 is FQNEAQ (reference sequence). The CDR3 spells CASSLAYRNSYEQYF. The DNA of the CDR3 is TGTGCCAGCAGCTTAGCGTACAGGAACTCCTACGAGCAGTACTTC.

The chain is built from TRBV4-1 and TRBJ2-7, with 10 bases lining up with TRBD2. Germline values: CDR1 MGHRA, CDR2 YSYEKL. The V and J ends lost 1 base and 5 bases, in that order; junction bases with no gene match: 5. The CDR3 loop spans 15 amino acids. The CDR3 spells CASSQVSSGRNEQYF. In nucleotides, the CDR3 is TGCGCCAGCAGCCAAGTTTCTAGCGGGAGAAACGAGCAGTACTTC.

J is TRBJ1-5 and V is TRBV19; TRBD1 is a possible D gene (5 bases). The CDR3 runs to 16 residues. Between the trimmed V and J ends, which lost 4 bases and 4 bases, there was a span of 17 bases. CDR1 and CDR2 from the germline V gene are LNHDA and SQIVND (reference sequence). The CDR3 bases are TGTGCCAGTAGTAAAGTCGCCTCCTCAGGGAATCAGCCCCAGCATTTT. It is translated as CASSKVASSGNQPQHF.

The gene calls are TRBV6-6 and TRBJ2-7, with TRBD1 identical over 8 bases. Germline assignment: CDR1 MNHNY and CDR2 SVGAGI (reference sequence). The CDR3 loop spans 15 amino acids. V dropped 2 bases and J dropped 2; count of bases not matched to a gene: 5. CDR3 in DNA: TGTGCCAGCAGTTACAGGACAGGGAGTCCCTACGAGCAGTACTTC. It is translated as CASSYRTGSPYEQYF.

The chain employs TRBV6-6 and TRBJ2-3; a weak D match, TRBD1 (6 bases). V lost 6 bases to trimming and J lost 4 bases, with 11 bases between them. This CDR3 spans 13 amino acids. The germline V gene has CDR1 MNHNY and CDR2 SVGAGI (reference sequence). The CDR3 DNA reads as TGTGCCAGCAGAAAACGACAGGCAGATACGCAGTATTTT. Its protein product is CASRKRQADTQYF.

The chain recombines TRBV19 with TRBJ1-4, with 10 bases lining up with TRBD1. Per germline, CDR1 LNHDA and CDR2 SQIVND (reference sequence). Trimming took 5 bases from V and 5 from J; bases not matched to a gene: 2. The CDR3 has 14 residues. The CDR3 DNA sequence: TGTGCCAGTAGTTGGGACAGGGGAAATGAAAAACTGTTTTTT. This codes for CASSWDRGNEKLFF.

The chain's CDR3 is CAWSPYPRQGETQYF. CDR3 nucleotide sequence: TGTGCCTGGAGTCCTTACCCGAGACAGGGGGAGACCCAGTACTTC. The J gene is TRBJ2-5, the V gene TRBV30; 8 nucleotides match TRBD1. There are 15 residues in the CDR3. Germline loops: CDR1 GTSNPN, CDR2 SVGIG (reference sequence). V trimming: 2 bases; J trimming: 5 bases; junction bases outside the gene matches: 10.

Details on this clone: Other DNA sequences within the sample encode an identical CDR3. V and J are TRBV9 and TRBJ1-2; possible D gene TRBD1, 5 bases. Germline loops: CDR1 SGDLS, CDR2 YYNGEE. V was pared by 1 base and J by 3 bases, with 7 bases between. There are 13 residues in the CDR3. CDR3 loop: CASSVSGDYGYTF. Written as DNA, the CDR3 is TGTGCCAGCAGCGTATCGGGGGACTATGGCTACACCTTC.

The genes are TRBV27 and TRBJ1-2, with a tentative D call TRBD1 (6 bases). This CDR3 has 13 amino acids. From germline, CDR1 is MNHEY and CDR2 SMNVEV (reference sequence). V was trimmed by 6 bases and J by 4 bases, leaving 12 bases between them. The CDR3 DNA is TGTGCCAGCAGAACCGGGACAAGCTATGGCTACACCTTC. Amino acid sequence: CASRTGTSYGYTF.

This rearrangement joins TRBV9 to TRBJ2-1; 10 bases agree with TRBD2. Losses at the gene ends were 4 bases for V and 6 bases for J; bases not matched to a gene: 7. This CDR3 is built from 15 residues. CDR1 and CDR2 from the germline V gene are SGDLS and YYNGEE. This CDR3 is CASSPEGLAVNEQFF. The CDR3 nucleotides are TGTGCCAGCAGCCCAGAAGGACTAGCGGTCAATGAGCAGTTCTTC.